A selection of T cell receptor beta chains follows, all from one sample in a study of post-analysis software for immune sequencing data. TCRdb reprocessed the PCR reads with MiXCR, giving one entry per CDR3 protein. Of under 900,000 distinct CDR3 sequences listed, 53% were seen once; the top ten hold 4.6%. The sequenced sample consisted of blood. Receptor source: a girl aged 10-17 years with multiple sclerosis. CDR3s include the opening cysteine and the closing phenylalanine or tryptophan. A D gene is named only where the DNA matches it firmly. Size values are once, few and many counts, or a class for expanded clones, and some rows have none.

TRBV12-3/TRBV12-4,TRBJ2-1,TRBD2,NA,TGTGCCAGCAGTGGGGCGGGGGTTACTAGCAATGAGCAGTTCTTC,CASSGAGVTSNEQFF
TRBV5-1,TRBJ2-3,TRBD1,NA,TGCGCCAGCAGCCCAAAAGCCGGGACAGAGGGTACAGATACGCAGTATTTT,CASSPKAGTEGTDTQYF
TRBV6-5,TRBJ1-4,TRBD1,NA,TGTGCCAGCAGCAGGACAGGGGTCACCCTGTTTTTT,CASSRTGVTLFF
TRBV5-1,TRBJ2-7,TRBD1,few,TGCGCCAGCAGCCTAGTCCCCGGGACAGGGGCCTACGAGCAGTACTTC,CASSLVPGTGAYEQYF
TRBV19,TRBJ1-4,NA,NA,TGTGCCAGTAGAGGGGTTGCCGGGACTAATGAAAAACTGTTTTTT,CASRGVAGTNEKLFF
TRBV14,TRBJ1-2,TRBD1,NA,TGTGCCAGCAGCCAACGAGTCCCGGGACAGGGCCTGGGAGGCTACACCTTC,CASSQRVPGQGLGGYTF
TRBV29-1,TRBJ1-2,TRBD1,NA,TGCAGCGTCAGACAGGGGCGAGGGGGCTACACCTTC,CSVRQGRGGYTF
TRBV5-5,TRBJ1-2,NA,NA,TGTGCCAGCAGCACCTGGGGGGGGGCTACCCTCTATGGCCACACCTTC,CASSTWGGATLYGHTF
TRBV5-1,TRBJ2-5,NA,NA,TGCGCCAGCAGCTTGGGGAGTGTTGGGGGTGTGGAGACCCAGTACTTC,CASSLGSVGGVETQYF
TRBV21-1,TRBJ1-6,NA,NA,TGTGCCAGCAGTCGGACCCTACACAGGGGGCCCTCACCCCTCCACTTT,CASSRTLHRGPSPLHF
TRBV25-1,TRBJ2-7,NA,NA,TGTGCCAGCAGTCCCCCCGGGGTAGACGAGCAGTACTTC,CASSPPGVDEQYF
TRBV6-6,TRBJ1-1,NA,NA,TGTGCCAGCAGTTACGGACAGCTGATGAACACTGAAGCTTTCTTT,CASSYGQLMNTEAFF
TRBV7-2,TRBJ2-1,TRBD2,many,TGTGCCAGCAGCTTAATCGCTAGCGGGGGGGCCTTCAACCACAATGAGCAGTTCTTC,CASSLIASGGAFNHNEQFF
TRBV10-3,TRBJ2-5,NA,few,TGTGCCATCAGGAGAGGGGTGCAGGAAGGGACCCAGTACTTC,CAIRRGVQEGTQYF
TRBV6-6,TRBJ2-1,TRBD1,NA,TGTGCCAGCAGTTATCCGGAAGGACAGGTGCACTACAATGAGCAGTTCTTC,CASSYPEGQVHYNEQFF
TRBV24-1,TRBJ2-3,NA,NA,TGTGCCACCAGTGACCAAAGCACAGATACGCAGTATTTT,CATSDQSTDTQYF
TRBV10-3,TRBJ2-2,NA,NA,TGTGCCATCAGACATATAGCGGACACCGGGGAGCTGTTTTTT,CAIRHIADTGELFF
TRBV7-9,TRBJ1-4,TRBD1,NA,TGTGCCAGCAGCTTAGCCGGGACAGGGGTTAATGAAAAACTGTTTTTT,CASSLAGTGVNEKLFF
TRBV20-1,TRBJ1-1,TRBD1,NA,TGCAGTGCTAGCGAAACTAACAGGGGGGGAGCTTTCTTT,CSASETNRGGAFF
TRBV29-1,TRBJ2-1,TRBD2,NA,TGCAGCGTCGAGGGGAAACCGGGACTAGGAGTAGACTCCTACAATGAGCAGTTCTTC,CSVEGKPGLGVDSYNEQFF
TRBV14,TRBJ2-5,TRBD2,few,TGTGCCAGCAGCCCTTCCAGAGCGGGACTAACTAGGGGTGAGACCCAGTACTTC,CASSPSRAGLTRGETQYF
TRBV20-1,TRBJ2-1,NA,few,TGCAGTGCTGCAGGGGGGAGACACAATGAGCAGTTCTTC,CSAAGGRHNEQFF
TRBV27,TRBJ1-2,NA,NA,TGTGCCAGCAGTTCTGGGACCATAGCTAACTATGGCTACACCTTC,CASSSGTIANYGYTF
TRBV7-8,TRBJ2-4,NA,NA,TGTGCCAGCAGCCAAAGGGTAGCGGATTTAGCCAAAAACATTCAGTACTTC,CASSQRVADLAKNIQYF
TRBV6-5,TRBJ1-4,NA,NA,TGTGCCAGCAGTAGCGGCGGCTTTAATGAAAAACTGTTTTTT,CASSSGGFNEKLFF
TRBV7-8,TRBJ2-7,TRBD2,few,TGTGCCAGCAGCTTAGCGGGACTAGCTACCTACGAGCAGTACTTC,CASSLAGLATYEQYF
TRBV29-1,TRBJ2-3,TRBD2,NA,TGCAGCGTCTCGACTAGCGGACACACAGATATGCAGTATTTT,CSVSTSGHTDMQYF
TRBV5-1,TRBJ1-1,NA,NA,TGCGCCAGCAGCTCGACAACAGGCCCGAACACTGAAGCTTTCTTT,CASSSTTGPNTEAFF
TRBV7-3,TRBJ2-7,NA,NA,TGTGCCAGCAGCGCCCAAGGTGGATCCACCTACGAGCAGTACTTC,CASSAQGGSTYEQYF